Given below is one TCR beta chain in context. Its antigen is as yet unknown. Method: immunoSEQ multiplex PCR; TCRdb's copy keeps in-frame clones and lacks some. The sample yields about 48,000 clones, about 79% seen once. Per germline, CDR1 SGHTA and CDR2 FQGNSA. Deletions cut 5 bases from V and 9 bases from J, with 8 bases between. There are 11 residues in the CDR3. This sample was included in a study of OX40 agonist ivuxolimab in advanced cancers. Broader study findings: With doses of 0.1-3.0 mg/kg, partial responders showed among the lowest clonal expansion.

The gene calls are TRBV7-2 and TRBJ1-3; D gene unclear. This specimen consisted of CD4+ or CD8+ T cells sorted from blood, obtained in a trial of the OX40 agonist ivuxolimab. The sequence derives from an adult with an advanced solid tumor such as melanoma, head and neck, liver or kidney cancer. Written as DNA, the CDR3 is TGTGCCAGCAGCCGCGGAGGCACCATATATTTT. Its protein is CASSRGGTIYF.